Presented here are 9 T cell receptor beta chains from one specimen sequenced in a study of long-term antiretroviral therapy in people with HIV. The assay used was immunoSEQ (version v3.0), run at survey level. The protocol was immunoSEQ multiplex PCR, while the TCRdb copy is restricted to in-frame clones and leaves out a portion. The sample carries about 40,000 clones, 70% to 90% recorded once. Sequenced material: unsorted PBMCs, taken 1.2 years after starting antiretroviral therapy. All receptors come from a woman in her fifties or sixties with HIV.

CDR3 nucleotide sequence: TGTGCCAGCAGCCAGGGACCACGGAATGAAAAACTGTTTTTT. Protein product: CASSQGPRNEKLFF. This rearrangement joins TRBV5-4 to TRBJ1-4; possibly TRBD1 for D (5 bases). The CDR3 is 14 amino acids. The V gene lost 4 bases and the J gene lost 5 bases, with 12 bases spanning the gap. The germline gives CDR1 SGHNT, CDR2 YYREEE (reference sequence).

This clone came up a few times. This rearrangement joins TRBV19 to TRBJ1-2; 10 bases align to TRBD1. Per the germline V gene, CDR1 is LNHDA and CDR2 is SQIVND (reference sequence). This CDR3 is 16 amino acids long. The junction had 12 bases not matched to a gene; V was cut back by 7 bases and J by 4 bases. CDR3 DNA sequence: TGTGCCAGTACCCAAACCGGGACAGGGGCAAGCTATGGCTACACCTTC. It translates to CASTQTGTGASYGYTF.

DNA of the CDR3: TGTGCCAGCAGCTCCCGGGACAGCGCCTACGAGCAGTACTTC. Amino acid sequence: CASSSRDSAYEQYF. V and J are TRBV7-9 and TRBJ2-7, with 7 nucleotides matching TRBD1. The CDR3 consists of 14 residues. Germline trimming cut 4 bases from V and 2 bases from J; bases unmatched to any gene: 5. Germline assignment: CDR1 SEHNR and CDR2 FQNEAQ (reference sequence).

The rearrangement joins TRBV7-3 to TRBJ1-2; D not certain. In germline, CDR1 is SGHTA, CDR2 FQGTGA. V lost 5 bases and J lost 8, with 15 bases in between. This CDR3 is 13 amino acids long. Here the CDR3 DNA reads TGTGCCAGCAGCGATCCGGCGCCTAGGGGCTACACCTTC. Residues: CASSDPAPRGYTF.

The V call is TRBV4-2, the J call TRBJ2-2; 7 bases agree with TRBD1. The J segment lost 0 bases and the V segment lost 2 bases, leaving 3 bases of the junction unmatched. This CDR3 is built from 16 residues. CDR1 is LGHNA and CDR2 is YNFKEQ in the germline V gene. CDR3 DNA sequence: TGTGCCAGCAGCCAACAAGGGACAGCGAACACCGGGGAGCTGTTTTTT. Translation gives CASSQQGTANTGELFF.

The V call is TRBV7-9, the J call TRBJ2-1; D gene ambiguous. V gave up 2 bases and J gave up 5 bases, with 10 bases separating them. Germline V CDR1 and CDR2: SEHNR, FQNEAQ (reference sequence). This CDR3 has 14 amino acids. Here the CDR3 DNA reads TGTGCCAGCAGCTTACAGTTCACACACAATGAGCAGTTCTTC. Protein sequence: CASSLQFTHNEQFF.

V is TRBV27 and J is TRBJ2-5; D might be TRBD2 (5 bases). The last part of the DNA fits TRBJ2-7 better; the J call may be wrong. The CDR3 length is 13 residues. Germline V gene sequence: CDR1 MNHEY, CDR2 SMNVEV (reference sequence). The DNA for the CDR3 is TGTGCCAGCACAAGGACTCCTGGCTACGAGCAGTACTTC. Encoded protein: CASTRTPGYEQYF.

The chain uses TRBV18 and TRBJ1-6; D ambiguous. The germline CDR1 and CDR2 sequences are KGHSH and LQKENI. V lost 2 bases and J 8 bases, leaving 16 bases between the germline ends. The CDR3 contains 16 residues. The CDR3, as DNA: TGTGCCAGCTCACCAAGTCCTGATCAGCGAGATTCACCCCTCCACTTT. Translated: CASSPSPDQRDSPLHF.

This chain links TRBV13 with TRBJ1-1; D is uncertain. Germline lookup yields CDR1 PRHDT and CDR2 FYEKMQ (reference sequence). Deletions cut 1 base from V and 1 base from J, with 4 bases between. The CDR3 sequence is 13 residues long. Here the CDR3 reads CASSLEPNTEAFF. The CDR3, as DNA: TGTGCCAGCAGCTTAGAACCGAACACTGAAGCTTTCTTT.